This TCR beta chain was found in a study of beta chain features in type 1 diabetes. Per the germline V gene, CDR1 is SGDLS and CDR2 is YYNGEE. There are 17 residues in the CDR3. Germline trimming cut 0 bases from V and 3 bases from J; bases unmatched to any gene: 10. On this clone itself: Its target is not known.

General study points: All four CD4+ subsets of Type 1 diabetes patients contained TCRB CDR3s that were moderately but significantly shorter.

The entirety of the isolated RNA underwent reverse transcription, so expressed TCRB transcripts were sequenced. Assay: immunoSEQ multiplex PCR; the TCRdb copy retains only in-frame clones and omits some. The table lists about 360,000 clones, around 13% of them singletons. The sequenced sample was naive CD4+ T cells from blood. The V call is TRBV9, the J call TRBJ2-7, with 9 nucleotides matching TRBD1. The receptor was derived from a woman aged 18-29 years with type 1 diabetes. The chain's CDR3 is CASSVGLGQGALYEQYF. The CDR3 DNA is TGTGCCAGCAGCGTAGGTTTGGGACAGGGTGCCCTCTACGAGCAGTACTTC.